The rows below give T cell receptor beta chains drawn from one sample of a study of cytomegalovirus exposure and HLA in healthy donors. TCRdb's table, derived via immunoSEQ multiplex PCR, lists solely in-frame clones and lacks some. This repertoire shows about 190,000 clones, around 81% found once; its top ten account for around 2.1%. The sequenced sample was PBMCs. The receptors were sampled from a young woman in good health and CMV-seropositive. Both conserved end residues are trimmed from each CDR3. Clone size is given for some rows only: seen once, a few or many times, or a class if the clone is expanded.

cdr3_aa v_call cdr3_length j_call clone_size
ASSISGSGANVLT TRBV19 13 TRBJ2-6 once
ASSIRSGGGTDTQY TRBV5-1 14 TRBJ2-3 .
ASSSDRGFYNSPLH TRBV5-6 14 TRBJ1-6 .
ASRGDGTEAF TRBV5-1 10 TRBJ1-1 .
ASSSRETQY TRBV5-4 9 TRBJ2-5 few
ASSRQGHVNTEAF TRBV2 13 TRBJ1-1 .
ASSEPRFGEKLF TRBV6-1 12 TRBJ1-4 few
SVSRDSKGETQY TRBV29-1 12 TRBJ2-5 .
ASSFRYSNQPQH TRBV11-3 12 TRBJ1-5 .
ASSDGRGADTQY TRBV18 12 TRBJ2-3 once
ASSIAGTAGEKLF TRBV19 13 TRBJ1-4 .
ASSQGGTEAF TRBV5-6 10 TRBJ1-1 .
ASINREGYGYT TRBV6-6 11 TRBJ1-2 .
ASSAPIDRRSGNTIY TRBV7-9 15 TRBJ1-3 .
ASRDRVNTEAF TRBV19 11 TRBJ1-1 few
ASSLVGGGGNEQF TRBV7-6 13 TRBJ2-1 .
ASIETGTGGLYGYT TRBV19 14 TRBJ1-2 .
ASSKISSRELF TRBV7-9 11 TRBJ2-2 once
SANRGNTEAF TRBV29-1 10 TRBJ1-1 .
ASSEQGGYGYT TRBV6-1 11 TRBJ1-2 .
ASGFDRRNYEQY TRBV5-1 12 TRBJ2-7 .
SSSFYSSGNTIY TRBV7-9 12 TRBJ1-3 .
ASSRGDGSSYEQY TRBV7-6 13 TRBJ2-7 .
ASSLTGNEQF TRBV7-9 10 TRBJ2-1 few
ATSRVHQGATGYT TRBV15 13 TRBJ1-2 .
ASSESSGPLH TRBV25-1 10 TRBJ1-6 once
ASSFRTGLNEQY TRBV28 12 TRBJ2-7 .